This T cell receptor beta chain was found in a study of post-analysis software for immune sequencing data. As concerns this clonotype: What it binds is unknown.

Notes on the study in general: Multiple sclerosis patients showed significantly lower normalized Chao1 diversity than controls did. Under the F measure, samples that were prepared in one batch clustered strongly together.

Sequencing libraries made from TCR beta cDNA carried unique molecular identifiers. TCRdb re-analysed the PCR reads in MiXCR, keeping a single row per CDR3 protein. The sample lists some 500,000 distinct CDR3 sequences, approximately 46% occurring once. The receptor was isolated from a girl aged 10 to 17 with multiple sclerosis. Sequences were obtained from blood.

CDR3 bases: TGCAGTACAAAGAAGAACACTGAAGCTTTCTTT. Protein: CSTKKNTEAFF. The chain links TRBV20-1 to TRBJ1-1; D ambiguous. V shed 8 bases and J shed 1 base, with 8 bases lying between them. Looked up from germline, CDR1 is DFQATT and CDR2 is SNEGSKA (reference sequence). This CDR3 has 11 residues.